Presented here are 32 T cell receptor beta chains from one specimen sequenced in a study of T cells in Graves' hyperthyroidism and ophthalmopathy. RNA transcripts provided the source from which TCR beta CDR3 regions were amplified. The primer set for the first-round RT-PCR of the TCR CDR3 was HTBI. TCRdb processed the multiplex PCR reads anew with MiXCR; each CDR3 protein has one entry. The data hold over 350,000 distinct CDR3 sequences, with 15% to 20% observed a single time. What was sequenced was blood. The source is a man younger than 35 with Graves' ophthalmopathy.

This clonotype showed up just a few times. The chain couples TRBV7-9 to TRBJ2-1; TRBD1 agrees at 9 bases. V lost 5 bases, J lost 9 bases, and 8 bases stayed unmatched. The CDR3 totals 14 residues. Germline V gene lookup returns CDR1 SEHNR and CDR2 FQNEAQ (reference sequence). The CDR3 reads CASSPGQGETEQFF. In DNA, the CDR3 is TGTGCCAGCAGCCCGGGACAGGGTGAGACTGAGCAGTTCTTC.

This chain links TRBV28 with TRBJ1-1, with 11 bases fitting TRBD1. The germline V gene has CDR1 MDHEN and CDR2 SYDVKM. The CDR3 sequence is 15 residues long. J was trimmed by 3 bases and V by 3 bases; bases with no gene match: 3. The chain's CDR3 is CASSLVGQGDTEAFF. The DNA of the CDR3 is TGTGCCAGCAGTTTGGTGGGACAGGGGGACACTGAAGCTTTCTTT.

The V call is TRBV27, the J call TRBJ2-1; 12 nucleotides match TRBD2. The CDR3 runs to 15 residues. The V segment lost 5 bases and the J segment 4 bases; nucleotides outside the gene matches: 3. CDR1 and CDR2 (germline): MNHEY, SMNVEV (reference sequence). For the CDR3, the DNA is TGTGCCAGCAGTGCCGGACTAGCGGGGTACAATGAGCAGTTCTTC. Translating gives CASSAGLAGYNEQFF.

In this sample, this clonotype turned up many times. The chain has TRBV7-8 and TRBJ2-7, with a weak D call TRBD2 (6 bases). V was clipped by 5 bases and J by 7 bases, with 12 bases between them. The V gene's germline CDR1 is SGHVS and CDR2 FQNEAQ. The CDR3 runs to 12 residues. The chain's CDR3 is CASSLVRGEQYF. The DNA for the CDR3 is TGTGCCAGCAGCCTCGTCCGGGGGGAGCAGTACTTC.

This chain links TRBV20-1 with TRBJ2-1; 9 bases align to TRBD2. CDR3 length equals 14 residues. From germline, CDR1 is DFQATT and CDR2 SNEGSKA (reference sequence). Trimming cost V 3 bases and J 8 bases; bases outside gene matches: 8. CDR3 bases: TGCAGTGCTAGCCGGCGGGGGGGCCTTGATGAGCAGTTCTTC. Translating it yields CSASRRGGLDEQFF.

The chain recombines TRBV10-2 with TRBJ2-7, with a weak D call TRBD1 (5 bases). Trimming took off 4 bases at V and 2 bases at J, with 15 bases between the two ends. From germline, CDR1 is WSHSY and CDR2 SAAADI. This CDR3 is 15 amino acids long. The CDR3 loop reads CASSGVETVAYEQYF. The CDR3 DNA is TGCGCCAGCAGTGGAGTTGAGACAGTGGCCTACGAGCAGTACTTC.

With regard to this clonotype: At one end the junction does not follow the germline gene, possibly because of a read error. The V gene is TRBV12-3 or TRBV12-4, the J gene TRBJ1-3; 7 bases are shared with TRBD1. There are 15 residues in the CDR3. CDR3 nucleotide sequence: TGTGCCAGCAGCCTAGACAGGGTTTCTGGAAACACCATATGTTTT. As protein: CASSLDRVSGNTICF.

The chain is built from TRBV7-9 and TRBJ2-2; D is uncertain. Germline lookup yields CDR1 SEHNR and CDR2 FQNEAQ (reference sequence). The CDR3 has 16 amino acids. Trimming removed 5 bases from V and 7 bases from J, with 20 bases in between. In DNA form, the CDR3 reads TGTGCCAGCAGCCCTGCTTCCAGCCCCTACGGCGGGGAGCTGTTTTTT. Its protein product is CASSPASSPYGGELFF.

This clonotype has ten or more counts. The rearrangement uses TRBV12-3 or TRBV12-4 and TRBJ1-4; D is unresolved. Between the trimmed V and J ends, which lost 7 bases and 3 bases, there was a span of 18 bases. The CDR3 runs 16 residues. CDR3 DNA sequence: TGTGCCAGCACCCCGCGGCAGTTCACCTCTAATGAAAAACTGTTTTTT. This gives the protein CASTPRQFTSNEKLFF.

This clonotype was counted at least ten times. The CDR3 sequence is CASGRTSGAIETQYF. As DNA, the CDR3 is TGTGCCAGCGGACGGACTAGCGGGGCCATCGAGACCCAGTACTTC. This rearrangement joins TRBV6-5 to TRBJ2-5; 12 nucleotides match TRBD2. Germline CDR1 and CDR2: MNHEY and SVGAGI. V was pared by 8 bases and J by 5 bases, with 9 bases of the junction left unmatched. CDR3 length: 15 residues.

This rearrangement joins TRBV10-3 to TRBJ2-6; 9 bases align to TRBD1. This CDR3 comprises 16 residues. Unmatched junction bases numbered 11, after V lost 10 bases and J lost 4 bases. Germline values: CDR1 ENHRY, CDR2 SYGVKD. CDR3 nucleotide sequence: TGTGCCACCTGGACAGGGGAGGTATCCGGGGCCAACGTCCTGACTTTC. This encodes CATWTGEVSGANVLTF.

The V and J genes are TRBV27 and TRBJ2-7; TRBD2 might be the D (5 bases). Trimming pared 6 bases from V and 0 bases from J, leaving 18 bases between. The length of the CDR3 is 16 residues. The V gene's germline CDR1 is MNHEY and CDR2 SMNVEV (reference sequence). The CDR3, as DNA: TGTGCCAGCAGACCGCCTGGGCTAGCCGGCTCCTACGAGCAGTACTTC. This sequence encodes CASRPPGLAGSYEQYF.

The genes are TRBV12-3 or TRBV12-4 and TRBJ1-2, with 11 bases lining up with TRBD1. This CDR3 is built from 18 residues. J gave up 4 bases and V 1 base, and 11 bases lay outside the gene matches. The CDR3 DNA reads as TGTGCCAGCAGTTTAGAGTTATCGGGACAGGGGGTTGGCTATGGCTACACCTTC. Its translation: CASSLELSGQGVGYGYTF.

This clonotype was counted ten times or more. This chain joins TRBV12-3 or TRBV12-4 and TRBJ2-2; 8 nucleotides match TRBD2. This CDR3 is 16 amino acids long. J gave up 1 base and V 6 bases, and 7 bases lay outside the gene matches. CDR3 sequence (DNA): TGTGCCAGCAGGCGGGGGGCACCTTTGAACACCGGGGAGCTGTTTTTT. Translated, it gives CASRRGAPLNTGELFF.

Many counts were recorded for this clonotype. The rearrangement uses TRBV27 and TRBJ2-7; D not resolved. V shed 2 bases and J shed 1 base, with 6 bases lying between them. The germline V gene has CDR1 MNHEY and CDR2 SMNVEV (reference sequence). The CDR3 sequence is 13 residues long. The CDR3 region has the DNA TGTGCCAGCAGTTTAGGTCCATCCTACGAGCAGTACTTC. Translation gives CASSLGPSYEQYF.

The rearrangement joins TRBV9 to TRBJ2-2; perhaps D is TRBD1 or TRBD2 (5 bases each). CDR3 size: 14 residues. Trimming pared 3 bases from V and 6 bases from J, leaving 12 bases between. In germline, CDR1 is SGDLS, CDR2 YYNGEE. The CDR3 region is CASSGGEGSGELFF. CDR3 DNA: TGTGCCAGCAGCGGTGGAGAGGGGTCCGGGGAGCTGTTTTTT.

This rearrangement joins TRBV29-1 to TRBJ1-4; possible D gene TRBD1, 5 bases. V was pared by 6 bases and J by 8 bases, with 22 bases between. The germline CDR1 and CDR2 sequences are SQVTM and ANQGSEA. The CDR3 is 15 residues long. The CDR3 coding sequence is TGCAGCGTCCAAGATTGGGGGGGAGTTGGGGAAAAACTGTTTTTT. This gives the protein CSVQDWGGVGEKLFF.

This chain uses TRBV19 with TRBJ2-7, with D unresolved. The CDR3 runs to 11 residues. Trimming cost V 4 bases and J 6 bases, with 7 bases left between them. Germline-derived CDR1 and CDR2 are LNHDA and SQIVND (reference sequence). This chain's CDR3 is CASSNSVEQYF. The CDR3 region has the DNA TGTGCCAGTAGTAACTCAGTCGAGCAGTACTTC.

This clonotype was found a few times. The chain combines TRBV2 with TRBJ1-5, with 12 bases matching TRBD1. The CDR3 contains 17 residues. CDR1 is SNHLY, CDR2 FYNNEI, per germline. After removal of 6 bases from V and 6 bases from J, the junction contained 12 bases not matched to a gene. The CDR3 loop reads CASSAHRDRGLGQPQHF. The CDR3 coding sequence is TGTGCCAGCAGCGCCCACCGGGACAGGGGGCTTGGTCAGCCCCAGCATTTT.

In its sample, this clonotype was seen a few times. This CDR3 is CASSLRLTLVSGANVLTF. The CDR3 region has the DNA TGCGCCAGCAGCTTGAGGCTTACATTGGTGTCTGGGGCCAACGTCCTGACTTTC. This chain links TRBV5-1 with TRBJ2-6, with D unresolved. Germline V gene lookup returns CDR1 SGHRS and CDR2 YFSETQ. Trimming took 1 base from V and 1 from J, leaving 15 bases between them. The CDR3 has 18 residues.

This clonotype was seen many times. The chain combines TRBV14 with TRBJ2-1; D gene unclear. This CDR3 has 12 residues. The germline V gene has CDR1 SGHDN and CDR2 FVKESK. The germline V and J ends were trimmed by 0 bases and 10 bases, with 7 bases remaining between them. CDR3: CASSQDWNEQFF. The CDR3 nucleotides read TGTGCCAGCAGCCAAGACTGGAACGAGCAGTTCTTC.

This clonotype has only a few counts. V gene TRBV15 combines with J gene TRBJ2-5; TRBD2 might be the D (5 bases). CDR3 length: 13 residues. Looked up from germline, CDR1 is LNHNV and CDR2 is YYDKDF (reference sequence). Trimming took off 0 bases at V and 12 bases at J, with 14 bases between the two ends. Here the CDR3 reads CATSRDEGGLKYF. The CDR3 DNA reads TGTGCCACCAGCAGAGATGAGGGCGGCTTGAAGTACTTC. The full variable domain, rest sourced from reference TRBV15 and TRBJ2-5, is DAMVIQNPRYQVTQFGKPVTLSCSQTLNHNVMYWYQQKSSQAPKLLFHYYDKDFNNEADTPDNFQSRRPNTSFCFLDIRSPGLGDTAMYLCATSRDEGGLKYFGPGTRLLVL.

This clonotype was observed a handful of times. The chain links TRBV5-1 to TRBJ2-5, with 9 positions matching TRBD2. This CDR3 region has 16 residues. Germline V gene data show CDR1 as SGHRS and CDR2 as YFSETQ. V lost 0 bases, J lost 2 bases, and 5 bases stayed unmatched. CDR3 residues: CASSLASAGGQETQYF. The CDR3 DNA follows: TGCGCCAGCAGCTTGGCATCGGCGGGGGGGCAAGAGACCCAGTACTTC.

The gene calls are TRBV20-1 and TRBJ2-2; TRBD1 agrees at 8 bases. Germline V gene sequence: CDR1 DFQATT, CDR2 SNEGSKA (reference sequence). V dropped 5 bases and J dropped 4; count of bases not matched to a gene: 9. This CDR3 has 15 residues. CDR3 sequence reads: CSAAQGAQSTGELFF. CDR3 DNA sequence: TGCAGTGCTGCCCAGGGGGCGCAGAGCACCGGGGAGCTGTTTTTT.

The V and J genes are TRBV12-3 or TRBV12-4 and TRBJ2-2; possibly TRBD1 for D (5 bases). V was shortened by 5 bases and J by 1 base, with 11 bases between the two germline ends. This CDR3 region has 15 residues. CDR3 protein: CASSTDSMNTGELFF. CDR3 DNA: TGTGCCAGCAGTACCGACAGTATGAACACCGGGGAGCTGTTTTTT.

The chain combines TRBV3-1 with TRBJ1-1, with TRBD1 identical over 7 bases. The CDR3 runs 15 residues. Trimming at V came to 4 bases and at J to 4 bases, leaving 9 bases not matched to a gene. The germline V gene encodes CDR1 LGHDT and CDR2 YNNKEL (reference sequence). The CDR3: CASSPQQGFSTEAFF. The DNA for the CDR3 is TGTGCCAGCAGCCCACAACAGGGGTTTAGCACTGAAGCTTTCTTT.

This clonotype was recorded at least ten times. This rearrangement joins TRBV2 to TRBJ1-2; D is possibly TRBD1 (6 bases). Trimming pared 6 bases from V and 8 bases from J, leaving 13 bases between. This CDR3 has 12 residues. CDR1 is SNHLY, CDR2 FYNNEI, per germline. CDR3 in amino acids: CASSYREWGYTF. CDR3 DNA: TGTGCCAGCAGCTACAGGGAATGGGGCTACACCTTC.

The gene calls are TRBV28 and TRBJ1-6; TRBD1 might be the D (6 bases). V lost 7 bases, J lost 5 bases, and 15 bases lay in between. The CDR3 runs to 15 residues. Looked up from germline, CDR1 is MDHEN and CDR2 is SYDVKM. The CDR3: CASIEGGGNNSPLHF. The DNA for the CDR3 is TGTGCCAGCATCGAAGGGGGGGGGAATAATTCACCCCTCCACTTT.

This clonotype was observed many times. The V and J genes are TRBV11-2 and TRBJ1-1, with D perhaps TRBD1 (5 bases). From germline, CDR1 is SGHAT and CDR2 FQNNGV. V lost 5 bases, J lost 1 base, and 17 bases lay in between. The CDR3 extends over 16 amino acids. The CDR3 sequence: CASSKASGTRNTEAFF. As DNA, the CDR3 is TGTGCCAGCAGCAAAGCCTCAGGGACTCGGAACACTGAAGCTTTCTTT. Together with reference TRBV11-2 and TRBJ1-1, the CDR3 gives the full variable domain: EAGVAQSPRYKIIEKRQSVAFWCNPISGHATLYWYQQILGQGPKLLIQFQNNGVVDDSQLPKDRFSAERLKGVDSTLKIQPAKLEDSAVYLCASSKASGTRNTEAFFGQGTRLTVV.

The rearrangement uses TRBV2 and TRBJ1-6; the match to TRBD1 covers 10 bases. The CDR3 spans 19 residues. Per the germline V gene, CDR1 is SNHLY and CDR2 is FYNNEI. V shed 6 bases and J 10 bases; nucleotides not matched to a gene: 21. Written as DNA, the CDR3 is TGTGCCAGCAGCGCCCACCGGGACAGGGGTCTATTTCGGGGATCACCCCTCCACTTT. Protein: CASSAHRDRGLFRGSPLHF.

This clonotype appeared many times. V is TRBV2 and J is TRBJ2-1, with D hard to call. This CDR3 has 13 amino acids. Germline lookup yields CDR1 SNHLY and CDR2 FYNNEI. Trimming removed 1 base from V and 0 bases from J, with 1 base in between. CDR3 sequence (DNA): TGTGCCAGCAGTGAAGGCTCCTACAATGAGCAGTTCTTC. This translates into CASSEGSYNEQFF.

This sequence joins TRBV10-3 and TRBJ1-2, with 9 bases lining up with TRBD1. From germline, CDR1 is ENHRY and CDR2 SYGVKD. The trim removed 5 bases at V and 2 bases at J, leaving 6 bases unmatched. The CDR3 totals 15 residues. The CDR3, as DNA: TGTGCCATCAGTCCCGGGACAGGGATCAACTATGGCTACACCTTC. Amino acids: CAISPGTGINYGYTF.